What follows are 25 T cell receptor beta chains derived from one specimen sequenced in a study of metastatic and nonmetastatic thyroid tumors. Thyroid surgery was performed in patients who had received no treatment beforehand. TCRdb ran MiXCR on the PCR reads. In the table there are about 60,000 clones, around 15% of which are singletons. The sequencing sample was made of blood. The receptors come from a male donor with papillary thyroid cancer or a benign thyroid nodule (not recorded which). Some clones in this sample may be carry-over from other donors' samples.

Points on this clone: The junction shows a germline mismatch at one end, possibly a read error. This sequence joins TRBV6-4 and TRBJ1-5, with D possibly being TRBD1 (6 bases). The CDR3 loop spans 15 amino acids. Germline values: CDR1 MRHNA, CDR2 SNTAGT. The CDR3 DNA reads TGTGCCAGCAGTCGGGACACACCAGAGGGTCAGCCCCAGAATTTT. This sequence encodes CASSRDTPEGQPQNF.

A word on this clone: A much bigger clone sits one base away, suggesting this may be a read error. The chain couples TRBV18 to TRBJ2-4; 9 nucleotides match TRBD2. The J call may not be correct, given that the DNA end is closer to TRBJ2-1. Looked up from germline, CDR1 is KGHSH and CDR2 is LQKENI. The CDR3 length is 15 residues. In DNA, the CDR3 is TGTGCCAGCTCCGCCGGGACTAGCCTCTTCAACGAGCAGTTCTTC. This encodes CASSAGTSLFNEQFF.

As concerns this clone: This may come from a read error, since a much larger clone is one base off. Since no conserved phenylalanine or tryptophan closes the CDR3, a read error is the likely cause. This chain links TRBV5-6 with TRBJ2-3; D gene unclear. The V gene lost 0 bases and the J gene lost 2 bases, with 4 bases spanning the gap. CDR1 and CDR2 from the germline V gene are SGHDT and YYEEEE. The CDR3 loop spans 13 amino acids. The CDR3 reads CASSLGYTDTQYL. The CDR3 DNA reads TGTGCCAGCAGCTTGGGTTACACAGATACGCAGTATCTT.

This clone was counted at least ten times. The chain has TRBV10-1 and TRBJ1-1, with 7 bases aligning to TRBD1. Trimming at V came to 1 base and at J to 10 bases, leaving 12 bases not matched to a gene. The CDR3 consists of 15 residues. Germline V gene sequence: CDR1 WNHNN, CDR2 SYGVQD (reference sequence). The CDR3 sequence: CASSELGCIDRVAFF. CDR3 DNA: TGCGCCAGCAGTGAGTTAGGATGCATAGACAGGGTAGCTTTCTTT.

The V gene is TRBV6-1, the J gene TRBJ2-7, with TRBD2 matching 11 bases. CDR3 length: 18 amino acids. The junction had 9 bases not matched to a gene; V was cut back by 2 bases and J by 0 bases. The V gene's germline CDR1 is MNHNS and CDR2 SASEGT. The CDR3: CASSESTTSGMLSYEQYF. The CDR3 DNA reads TGTGCCAGCAGTGAATCCACGACTAGCGGGATGCTCTCCTACGAGCAGTACTTC.

The rearrangement links TRBV7-2 to TRBJ1-4, with D possibly TRBD1 on 5 matching bases. The V gene lost 2 bases and the J gene lost 7 bases, with 14 bases spanning the gap. This CDR3 region has 15 residues. Looked up from germline, CDR1 is SGHTA and CDR2 is FQGNSA. CDR3 sequence reads: CASSLRDLPGEKLFF. The CDR3 region has the DNA TGTGCCAGCAGCTTAAGGGACTTACCGGGTGAAAAACTGTTTTTT.

The chain links TRBV6-1 to TRBJ1-1; the D gene is possibly TRBD1 (5 bases). The CDR3 runs to 14 residues. Germline assignment: CDR1 MNHNS and CDR2 SASEGT. The ends were cut back, 10 bases at V and 3 bases at J, with 18 bases in the middle. The CDR3 DNA is TGTGCCAACTCCTTGGGGGTTGAAGACACTGAAGCTTTCTTT. Protein: CANSLGVEDTEAFF.

This clone was detected ten times or more. The CDR3 DNA reads TGCAGTGCTAGTTCTGAGTTGGACCCCTCCGGGATTGAGCAGTTCTTC. Amino acid sequence: CSASSELDPSGIEQFF. The gene calls are TRBV20-1 and TRBJ2-1; a possible D gene is TRBD2 (5 bases). This CDR3 is built from 16 residues. Trimming took off 3 bases at V and 9 bases at J, with 24 bases between the two ends. Germline CDR1 is DFQATT and CDR2 is SNEGSKA (reference sequence).

This clone has a count of ten or more. The chain recombines TRBV19 with TRBJ2-3; the match to TRBD1 covers 9 bases. V shed 7 bases and J 1 base; nucleotides not matched to a gene: 6. Germline V gene lookup returns CDR1 LNHDA and CDR2 SQIVND (reference sequence). The CDR3 is 15 amino acids. CDR3 nucleotides: TGTGCCAGTAAAAACCGGGACAGGGGCACAGATACGCAGTATTTT. The encoded protein is CASKNRDRGTDTQYF.

This clone has just a few counts. A much larger clone is a single base away; this may be a read error. The chain carries TRBV28 and TRBJ1-5; D not resolved. CDR3 length: 12 residues. Germline V gene lookup returns CDR1 MDHEN and CDR2 SYDVKM. The CDR3 sequence: CATEGSNHPQHF. DNA for the CDR3: TGTGCCACCGAAGGGAGCAATCATCCCCAGCATTTT.

This clone occurred a few times. The chain links TRBV12-3 or TRBV12-4 to TRBJ1-1; a weak D match, TRBD1 (5 bases). The CDR3 consists of 15 residues. Trimming stripped 5 bases from V and 4 bases from J, with 17 bases between. CDR3 residues: CASSDLVGGGTEAFF. In DNA, the CDR3 is TGTGCCAGCAGTGACCTGGTTGGTGGGGGCACTGAAGCTTTCTTT.

This clone has ten or more counts. V usage is TRBV7-3 and J usage is TRBJ2-2; TRBD1 matches 7 bases. This CDR3 region has 15 residues. Trimming took 4 bases from V and 4 from J; bases not matched to a gene: 6. Looked up from germline, CDR1 is SGHTA and CDR2 is FQGTGA. In DNA form, the CDR3 reads TGTGCCAGCAGCTCGCTAGGGGGCGGCACCGGGGAGCTGTTTTTT. Translated: CASSSLGGGTGELFF.

This clone was counted only a few times. With a much larger clone just one base away, this may be a read error. The V gene is TRBV9, the J gene TRBJ1-2; 8 positions agree with TRBD1. CDR1 SGDLS and CDR2 YYNGEE come from the germline V gene. CDR3 size: 15 residues. CDR3 region: CTSSYGSGQGYGYTF. The CDR3 bases are TGTACCAGCAGCTATGGATCAGGACAGGGCTATGGCTACACCTTC.

There are many counts of this clone. The chain uses TRBV20-1 and TRBJ2-1; 10 bases are shared with TRBD2. V shed 5 bases, J shed 2 bases, and the junction held 3 bases outside the gene matches. Germline loops: CDR1 DFQATT, CDR2 SNEGSKA (reference sequence). The CDR3 runs 14 residues. DNA of the CDR3: TGCAGTGCTTCTAGCGGGAGAACCTACAATGAGCAGTTCTTC. This translates into CSASSGRTYNEQFF.

This clone was recorded many times. The chain has TRBV10-1 and TRBJ2-7, with 11 nucleotides matching TRBD2. V shed 5 bases, J shed 3 bases, and the junction held 15 bases outside the gene matches. Germline-derived CDR1 and CDR2 are WNHNN and SYGVQD (reference sequence). The CDR3 extends over 18 amino acids. The CDR3 protein is CASSLRRSGRAGVYEQYV. CDR3 nucleotides: TGCGCCAGCAGTCTCCGTCGTAGCGGGAGGGCCGGGGTCTACGAGCAGTACGTC.

The sample holds many counts of this clone. The chain carries TRBV5-1 and TRBJ1-1, with unresolved D. With 6 bases removed from V and 5 bases from J, the gap between germline ends came to 11 bases. Germline values: CDR1 SGHRS, CDR2 YFSETQ. The CDR3 is 12 residues long. CDR3 sequence reads: CASKHVGTEAFF. The CDR3 nucleotides are TGCGCCAGCAAACATGTTGGGACTGAAGCTTTCTTT.

For this clone: An end of the junction does not agree with germline; a read error may underlie this. The chain recombines TRBV5-5 with TRBJ1-5; TRBD1 might be the D (6 bases). The CDR3 is 14 residues long. Germline V lookup: CDR1 SGHKS, CDR2 YYEKEE (reference sequence). The CDR3 spells CASSLGGLDHPQHF. In DNA, the CDR3 is TGTGCCAGCAGCTTGGGGGGGCTGGATCATCCCCAGCATTTT.

This clone appeared many times. This rearrangement joins TRBV9 to TRBJ2-7; D remains ambiguous. The V gene lost 3 bases and the J gene lost 3 bases, with 13 bases spanning the gap. This CDR3 contains 14 residues. Germline assignment: CDR1 SGDLS and CDR2 YYNGEE. The CDR3 coding sequence is TGTGCCAGCAGCGGTCGGGTCTCAAGCTACGAGCAGTACTTC. It encodes CASSGRVSSYEQYF.

In its sample, this clone was seen many times. The identical CDR3 is also encoded by other nucleotide sequences in the sample. J is TRBJ2-3 and V is TRBV15; 12 bases line up with TRBD2. The CDR3 spans 16 residues. The V gene end was trimmed by 1 base and the J gene end by 2 bases; junction bases not matched to a gene: 1. CDR1 and CDR2 (germline): LNHNV, YYDKDF (reference sequence). The CDR3 bases are TGTGCCACCAGCAGAGGGACTAGCGGGATCACAGATACGCAGTATTTT. Translating gives CATSRGTSGITDTQYF.

This clone turned up a few times. The chain recombines TRBV27 with TRBJ1-2, with TRBD1 matching over 9 bases. V trimming: 0 bases; J trimming: 4 bases; junction bases outside the gene matches: 0. There are 14 residues in the CDR3. The V gene's germline CDR1 is MNHEY and CDR2 SMNVEV (reference sequence). CDR3 nucleotide sequence: TGTGCCAGCAGTTTATCGACAGGGGGCTATGGCTACACCTTC. This encodes CASSLSTGGYGYTF.

There are many counts of this clone. This rearrangement joins TRBV6-5 to TRBJ2-7; 14 bases agree with TRBD2. The CDR3 runs 17 residues. Germline values: CDR1 MNHEY, CDR2 SVGAGI. After removal of 2 bases from V and 3 bases from J, the junction contained 6 bases not matched to a gene. This CDR3 reads CASSYQPGLAGGYEQYV. As DNA, the CDR3 is TGTGCCAGCAGTTACCAACCCGGACTAGCGGGAGGCTACGAGCAGTACGTC.

This clone was detected ten times or more. The chain recombines TRBV30 with TRBJ2-5; no reliable D call. The germline V gene encodes CDR1 GTSNPN and CDR2 SVGIG (reference sequence). Trimming removed 3 bases at V and 7 bases at J, with 15 bases between. The CDR3 is 13 residues long. Here the CDR3 reads CAWSFPVLGTQYF. As DNA, the CDR3 is TGTGCCTGGAGCTTCCCTGTTTTGGGGACCCAGTACTTC.

This clone was seen many times. The rearrangement links TRBV20-1 to TRBJ1-3; 7 nucleotides match TRBD1. V lost 6 bases and J lost 0; bases outside the gene matches: 5. This CDR3 contains 14 residues. Germline V gene lookup returns CDR1 DFQATT and CDR2 SNEGSKA (reference sequence). The CDR3 loop reads CSARGQFSGNTIYF. The CDR3 DNA sequence: TGCAGTGCCCGGGGACAGTTCTCTGGAAACACCATATATTTT.

This clone was seen at least ten times. The rearrangement links TRBV13 to TRBJ2-2; D is uncertain. The CDR3 is 14 residues long. CDR1 PRHDT and CDR2 FYEKMQ come from the germline V gene (reference sequence). Trimming took off 1 base at V and 4 bases at J, with 7 bases between the two ends. CDR3 DNA sequence: TGTGCCAGCAGCTTAGTGTTAAGCACCGGGGAGCTGTTTTTT. Protein sequence: CASSLVLSTGELFF.

The V and J genes are TRBV9 and TRBJ2-1, with 10 positions matching TRBD2. V shed 0 bases and J 4 bases; nucleotides not matched to a gene: 4. The CDR3 is made up of 16 amino acids. The germline CDR1 and CDR2 sequences are SGDLS and YYNGEE. The chain's CDR3 is CASSVGSSGSYNEQFF. The CDR3 DNA follows: TGTGCCAGCAGCGTAGGGTCTAGCGGGAGTTACAATGAGCAGTTCTTC.